This entry describes one T cell receptor (beta chain). What it recognizes is unknown. Repertoires were generated with immunoSEQ multiplex PCR, while TCRdb's copy carries only in-frame clones and drops some. The repertoire has approximately 35,000 clones, approximately 90% of them found once; the top ten carry about 5.5%. This specimen belongs to a study of a mutant IDH1 vaccine in newly diagnosed glioma. Sample time point: week 47, end of study. In every dose of vaccine, 300 ug of mutant IDH1 20-mer peptide was given alongside topical imiquimod. Germline CDR1 is SEHNR and CDR2 is FQNEAQ (reference sequence). V trimming: 5 bases; J trimming: 3 bases; junction bases outside the gene matches: 8. CDR3 length: 16 residues.

This clonotype was obtained from a woman aged 40 to 50 with glioma. This chain connects TRBV7-9 to TRBJ1-3, with 9 bases matching TRBD1. Sequenced material: PBMCs, taken from a glioma patient whose treatment included an IDH1 peptide vaccine. This chain's CDR3 is CASSDTGTGNGNTIYF. CDR3 in DNA: TGTGCCAGCAGCGACACCGGGACAGGGAATGGAAACACCATATATTTT. Together with reference TRBV7-9 and TRBJ1-3, the CDR3 gives the full variable domain: DTGVSQNPRHKITKRGQNVTFRCDPISEHNRLYWYRQTLGQGPEFLTYFQNEAQLEKSRLLSDRFSAERPKGSFSTLEIQRTEQGDSAMYLCASSDTGTGNGNTIYFGEGSWLTVV.